This T cell receptor beta chain comes out of a study of molecular identifiers for immune sequencing clone quantification. In the study overall: In replicates, the authors split RNA from around 20,000 or 100,000 naive CD8 cells five ways and sequenced four.

TCRdb ran MiXCR on the PCR reads and lists one entry per CDR3 protein. Among over 65,000 distinct CDR3 sequences listed, nearly 25% were seen once. Many counts were recorded for this clonotype. Source material: naive CD8+ T cells from blood, with Jurkat cell RNA spiked in. Stated subset: FACS-sorted CD8+CD4-CCR7+CD45RA+ naive T cells. The clonotype originates from a human donor in good health. Some libraries in this study had Jurkat cell RNA spiked in.

The CDR3 DNA is TGCAGTGCTAGGGCGATGGAGTCTAGGCAAGAAACTGAAGCTTTCTTT. Protein: CSARAMESRQETEAFF. The chain recombines TRBV20-1 with TRBJ1-1; D is unclear. The CDR3 extends over 16 amino acids. V gave up 3 bases and J gave up 5 bases, with 22 bases separating them. Germline CDR1 and CDR2: DFQATT and SNEGSKA (reference sequence).